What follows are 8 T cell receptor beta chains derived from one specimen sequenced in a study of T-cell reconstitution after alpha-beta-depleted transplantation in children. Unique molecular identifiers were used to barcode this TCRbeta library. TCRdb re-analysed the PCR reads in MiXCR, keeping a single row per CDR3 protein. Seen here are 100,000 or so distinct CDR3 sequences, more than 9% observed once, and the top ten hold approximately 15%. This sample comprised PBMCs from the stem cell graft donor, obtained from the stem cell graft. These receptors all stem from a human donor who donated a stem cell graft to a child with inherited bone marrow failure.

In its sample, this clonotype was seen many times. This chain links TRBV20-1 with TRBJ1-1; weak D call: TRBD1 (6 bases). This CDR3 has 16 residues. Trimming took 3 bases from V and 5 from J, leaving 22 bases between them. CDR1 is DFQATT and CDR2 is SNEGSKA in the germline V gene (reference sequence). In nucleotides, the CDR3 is TGCAGTGCTAGCAAACCAACAGGGATATCCGGAACTGAAGCTTTCTTT. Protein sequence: CSASKPTGISGTEAFF.

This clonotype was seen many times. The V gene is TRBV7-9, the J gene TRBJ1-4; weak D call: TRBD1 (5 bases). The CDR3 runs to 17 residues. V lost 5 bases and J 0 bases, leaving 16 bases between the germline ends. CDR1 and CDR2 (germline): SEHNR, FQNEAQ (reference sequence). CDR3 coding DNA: TGTGCCAGCAGCGCCTCGGGAGACAGTGCAACTAATGAAAAACTGTTTTTT. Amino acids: CASSASGDSATNEKLFF.

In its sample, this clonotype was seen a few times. The DNA of the CDR3 is TGTGCCAGCAGCGCCGAGGGGGGGTCACATCAGCCCCAGCATTTT. Translated, it gives CASSAEGGSHQPQHF. This chain uses TRBV7-2 with TRBJ1-5; possible D gene TRBD1, 6 bases. The V end was cut by 5 bases, the J end by 5 bases, with 16 bases between. This CDR3 is 15 amino acids long. Germline assignment: CDR1 SGHTA and CDR2 FQGNSA.

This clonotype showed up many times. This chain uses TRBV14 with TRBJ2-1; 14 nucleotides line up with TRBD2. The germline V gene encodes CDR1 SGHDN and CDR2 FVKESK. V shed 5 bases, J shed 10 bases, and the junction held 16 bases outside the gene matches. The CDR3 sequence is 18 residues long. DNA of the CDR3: TGTGCCAGCAGCGGGACTAGCGGGAGATCCCCGGTAGCGCGGGAGCAGTTCTTC. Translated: CASSGTSGRSPVAREQFF.

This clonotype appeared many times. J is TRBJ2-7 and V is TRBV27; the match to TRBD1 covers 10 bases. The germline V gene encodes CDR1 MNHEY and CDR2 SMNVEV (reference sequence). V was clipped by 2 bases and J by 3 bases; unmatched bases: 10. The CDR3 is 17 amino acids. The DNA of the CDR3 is TGTGCCAGCAGTTTAGCATTGGGACAGGGGACCGTCTACGAGCAGTACTTC. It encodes CASSLALGQGTVYEQYF.

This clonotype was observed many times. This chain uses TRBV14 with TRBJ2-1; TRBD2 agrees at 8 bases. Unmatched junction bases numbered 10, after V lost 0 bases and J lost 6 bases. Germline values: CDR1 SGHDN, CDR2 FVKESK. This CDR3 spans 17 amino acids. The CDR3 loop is CASSQEPGTSPGNEQFF. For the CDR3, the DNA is TGTGCCAGCAGCCAAGAGCCGGGGACTAGTCCGGGCAATGAGCAGTTCTTC.

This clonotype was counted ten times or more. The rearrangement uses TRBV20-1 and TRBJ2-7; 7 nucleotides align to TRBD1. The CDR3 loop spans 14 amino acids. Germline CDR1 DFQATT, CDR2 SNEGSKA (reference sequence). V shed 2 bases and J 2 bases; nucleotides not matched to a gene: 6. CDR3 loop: CSARRSQGAYEQYF. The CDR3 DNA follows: TGCAGTGCTAGAAGAAGCCAGGGGGCCTACGAGCAGTACTTC.

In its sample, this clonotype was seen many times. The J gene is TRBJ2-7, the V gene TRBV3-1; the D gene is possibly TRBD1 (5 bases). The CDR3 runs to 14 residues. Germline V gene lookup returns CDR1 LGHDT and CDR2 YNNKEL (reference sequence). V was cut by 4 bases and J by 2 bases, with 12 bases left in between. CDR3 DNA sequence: TGTGCCAGCAGCCTGAGAGACAGCACCTACGAGCAGTACTTC. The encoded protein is CASSLRDSTYEQYF.